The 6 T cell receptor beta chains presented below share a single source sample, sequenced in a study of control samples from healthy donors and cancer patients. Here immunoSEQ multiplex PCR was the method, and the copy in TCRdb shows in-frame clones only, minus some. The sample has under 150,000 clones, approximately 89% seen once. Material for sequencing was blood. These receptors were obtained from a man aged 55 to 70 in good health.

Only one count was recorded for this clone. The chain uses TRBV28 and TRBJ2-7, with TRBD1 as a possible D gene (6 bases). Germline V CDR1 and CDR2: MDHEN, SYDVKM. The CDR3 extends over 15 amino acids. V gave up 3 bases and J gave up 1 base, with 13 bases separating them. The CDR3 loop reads CASSFRGYSSYEQYF. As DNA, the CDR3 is TGTGCCAGCAGTTTTAGGGGGTACTCTTCCTACGAGCAGTACTTC. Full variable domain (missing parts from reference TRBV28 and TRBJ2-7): DVKVTQSSRYLVKRTGEKVFLECVQDMDHENMFWYRQDPGLGLRLIYFSYDVKMKEKGDIPEGYSVSREKKERFSLILESASTNQTSMYLCASSFRGYSSYEQYFGPGTRLTVT.

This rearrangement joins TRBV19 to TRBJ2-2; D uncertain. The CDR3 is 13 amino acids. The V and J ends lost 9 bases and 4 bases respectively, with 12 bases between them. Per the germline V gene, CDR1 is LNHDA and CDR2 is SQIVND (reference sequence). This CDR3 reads CASPRTTTGELFF. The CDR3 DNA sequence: TGTGCCAGCCCAAGGACGACCACCGGGGAGCTGTTTTTT.

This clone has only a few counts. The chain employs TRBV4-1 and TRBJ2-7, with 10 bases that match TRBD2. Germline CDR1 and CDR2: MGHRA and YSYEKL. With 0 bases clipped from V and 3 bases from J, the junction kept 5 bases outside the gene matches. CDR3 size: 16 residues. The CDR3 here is CASSQDASGGGYEQYF. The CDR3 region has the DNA TGCGCCAGCAGCCAAGATGCTAGCGGGGGCGGCTACGAGCAGTACTTC.

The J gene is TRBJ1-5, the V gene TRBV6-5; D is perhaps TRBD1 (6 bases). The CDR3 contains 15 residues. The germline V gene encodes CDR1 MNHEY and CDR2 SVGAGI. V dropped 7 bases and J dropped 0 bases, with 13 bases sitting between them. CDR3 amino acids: CASKGDTNSNQPQHF. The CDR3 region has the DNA TGTGCCAGCAAAGGGGACACCAATAGCAATCAGCCCCAGCATTTT.

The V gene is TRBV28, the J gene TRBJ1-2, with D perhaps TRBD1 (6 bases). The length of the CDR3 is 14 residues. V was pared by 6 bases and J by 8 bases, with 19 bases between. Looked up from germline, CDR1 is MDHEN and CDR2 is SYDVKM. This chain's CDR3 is CASRLESGVKGYTF. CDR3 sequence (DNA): TGTGCCAGCAGGCTGGAATCAGGGGTGAAGGGCTACACCTTC.

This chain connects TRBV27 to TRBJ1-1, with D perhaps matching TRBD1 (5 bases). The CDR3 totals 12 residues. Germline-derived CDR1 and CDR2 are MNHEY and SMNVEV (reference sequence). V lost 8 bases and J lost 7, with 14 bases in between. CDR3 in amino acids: CASSMRGLEAFF. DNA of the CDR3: TGTGCCAGCTCAATGCGGGGCCTTGAAGCTTTCTTT.